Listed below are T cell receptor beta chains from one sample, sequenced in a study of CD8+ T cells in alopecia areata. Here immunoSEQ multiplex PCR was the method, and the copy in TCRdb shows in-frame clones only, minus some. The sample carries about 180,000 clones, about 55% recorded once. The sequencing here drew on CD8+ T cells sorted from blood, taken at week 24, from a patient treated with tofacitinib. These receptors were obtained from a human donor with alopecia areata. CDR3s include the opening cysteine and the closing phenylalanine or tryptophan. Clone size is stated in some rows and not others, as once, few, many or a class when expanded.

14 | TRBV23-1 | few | CASSQGGAVYGYTF
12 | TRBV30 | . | CVLSEGNTEAFF
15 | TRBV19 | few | CASSTGTVLTDTQYF
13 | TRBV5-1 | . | CASRKDSKETQYF
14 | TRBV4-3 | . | CASSQDPGNTEAFF
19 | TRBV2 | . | CASSESFSGGLSSTDTQYF
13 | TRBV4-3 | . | CASSQDLSNEAFF
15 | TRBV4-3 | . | CASSQDPGGASEQFF
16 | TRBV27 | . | CASSSLLEDTTGELFF
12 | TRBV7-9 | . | CASGSSTDTQYF
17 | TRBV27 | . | CASQPTGTGGSGSPLHF
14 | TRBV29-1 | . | CSVYEGTGGDGYTF
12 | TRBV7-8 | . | CASSLAGFEAFF
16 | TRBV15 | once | CATSSRQLNGTDTQYF